The clone carrying this T cell receptor beta chain occurred a few times. Its antigen is currently unknown. This sample was taken from a study of T-cell memory formation after mild COVID-19. TCRdb reprocessed the 5' RACE reads with MiXCR, giving one entry per CDR3 protein. Of 200,000 to 250,000 distinct CDR3 sequences in the sample, 15% were seen once. The CDR3 has 11 amino acids. V dropped 7 bases and J dropped 10 bases, with 14 bases sitting between them. The germline V gene has CDR1 DFQATT and CDR2 SNEGSKA (reference sequence). Points from the study as a whole: Second-wave clones peaking on day 37 lacked confirmed SARS-CoV-2 specificity.

The chain carries TRBV20-1 and TRBJ2-1; D might be TRBD1 (5 bases). This receptor was obtained from an adult woman who had mild COVID-19 (a few samples of this study predate the infection). Cell type and time point are not known. The sequenced sample consisted of PBMCs or a T cell subset sorted from them (not recorded which). CDR3 in amino acids: CSVTQGVEQFF. The CDR3 bases are TGCAGTGTCACCCAGGGCGTCGAGCAGTTCTTC.